Listed below are T cell receptor beta chains from one sample, sequenced in a study of T cell responses to AZD1222 COVID-19 vaccine. Using immunoSEQ multiplex PCR, the repertoire was profiled, and TCRdb retains in-frame clones only, with some absent. The table includes approximately 75,000 clones, around 86% detected once. The sample was peripheral blood, taken 28 days after the second AZD1222 dose. These receptors were taken from an adult who received the AZD1222 COVID-19 vaccine. Both conserved end residues are part of each CDR3. Fields, in order: D gene, CDR3 length, V gene, J gene, clone size, CDR3 protein, CDR3 DNA. D genes are given only for firm matches. The size entry is marked missing in some rows and otherwise reads once, few, many or a size class.

TRBD1	13	TRBV5-7	TRBJ2-7	.	CASSTDRVYEQYF	TGTGCCAGCAGCACGGACAGGGTGTACGAGCAGTACTTC
.	14	TRBV7-2	TRBJ2-1	.	CASSFLQGGGEQFF	TGTGCCAGCAGCTTTTTACAGGGTGGTGGTGAGCAGTTCTTC
.	15	TRBV4-3	TRBJ2-2	.	CASSQRAGSPGELFF	TGCGCCAGCAGCCAAAGAGCAGGGAGCCCCGGGGAGCTGTTTTTT
TRBD2	15	TRBV28	TRBJ2-7	.	CASSGTLAGSYEQYF	TGTGCCAGCAGTGGGACCCTAGCGGGGTCGTACGAGCAGTACTTC
.	10	TRBV30	TRBJ1-1	.	CAWSRVEAFF	TGTGCCTGGAGCAGAGTCGAAGCTTTCTTT
.	17	TRBV24-1	TRBJ2-3	.	CATSDLQWRQGTDTQYF	TGTGCCACCAGTGATTTGCAGTGGCGGCAGGGAACAGATACGCAGTATTTT
TRBD1	16	TRBV5-1	TRBJ1-1	.	CASSSGQRGMNTEAFF	TGCGCCAGCAGCTCGGGACAGCGGGGGATGAACACTGAAGCTTTCTTT
.	16	TRBV24-1	TRBJ2-2	.	CASGEAGRGNTGELFF	TGTGCCTCAGGGGAGGCGGGACGGGGGAACACCGGGGAGCTGTTTTTT
.	14	TRBV28	TRBJ1-1	.	CASSLLGVRVEAFF	TGTGCCAGCAGTTTATTAGGCGTGAGGGTCGAAGCTTTCTTT
.	14	TRBV4-2	TRBJ1-4	.	CASSQERLNEKLFF	TGTGCCAGCAGCCAAGAGAGGCTCAATGAAAAACTGTTTTTT
TRBD1	15	TRBV5-1	TRBJ2-1	.	CASSSGQVIYNEQFF	TGCGCCAGCAGCTCGGGACAGGTTATCTACAATGAGCAGTTCTTC
TRBD1	13	TRBV7-9	TRBJ1-4	once	CASSPTGSEKLFF	TGTGCCAGCAGCCCGACAGGGAGTGAAAAACTGTTTTTT
TRBD1	16	TRBV7-2	TRBJ2-3	.	CASSPWDRVGTDTQYF	TGTGCCAGCAGCCCATGGGACAGGGTGGGCACAGATACGCAGTATTTT
.	14	TRBV7-2	TRBJ1-5	.	CASSFRGGNQPQHF	TGTGCCAGCAGCTTCAGGGGAGGCAATCAGCCCCAGCATTTT
.	16	TRBV5-1	TRBJ2-1	.	CASSLGGSSSYNEQFF	TGCGCCAGCAGCTTGGGAGGGTCCAGCTCCTACAATGAGCAGTTCTTC
.	13	TRBV30	TRBJ1-2	.	CAWTYYEGGGYTF	TGTGCCTGGACCTACTATGAGGGGGGCGGCTACACCTTC
.	15	TRBV9	TRBJ1-5	once	CASSVQGSSNQPQHF	TGTGCCAGCAGTGTCCAGGGTAGTAGCAATCAGCCCCAGCATTTT
TRBD1	17	TRBV29-1	TRBJ1-5	.	CSVAGTGGAYSNQPQHF	TGCAGCGTTGCCGGGACAGGGGGTGCCTATAGCAATCAGCCCCAGCATTTT
.	14	TRBV4-3	TRBJ2-4	.	CASSPGITVDIQYF	TGCGCCAGCAGCCCCGGGATTACAGTGGACATTCAGTACTTC
.	13	TRBV7-8	TRBJ1-1	.	CASSAIGKAEAFF	TGTGCCAGCAGCGCTATTGGGAAGGCGGAAGCTTTCTTT
TRBD1	14	TRBV4-3	TRBJ1-2	.	CASSQMGQNYGYTF	TGCGCCAGCAGCCAGATGGGACAGAACTATGGCTACACCTTC
TRBD1	15	TRBV5-1	TRBJ2-1	.	CASSLGQGAYNEQFF	TGCGCCAGCAGCCTGGGACAGGGGGCCTACAATGAGCAGTTCTTC
.	12	TRBV27	TRBJ2-3	.	CASSSRTDTQYF	TGTGCCAGCAGTTCCCGCACAGATACGCAGTATTTT
.	13	TRBV10-1	TRBJ2-1	.	CASSEKAYNEQFF	TGCGCCAGCAGTGAGAAGGCTTACAATGAGCAGTTCTTC
.	14	TRBV18	TRBJ1-1	few	CASSPSIMNTEAFF	TGTGCCAGCTCACCTAGTATCATGAACACTGAAGCTTTCTTT
.	16	TRBV9	TRBJ2-2	.	CASSGWTARNTGELFF	TGTGCCAGCAGCGGCTGGACAGCACGGAACACCGGGGAGCTGTTTTTT
.	16	TRBV6-1	TRBJ1-3	.	CASSEVGRSSGNTIYF	TGTGCCAGCAGTGAAGTGGGACGGAGCTCTGGAAACACCATATATTTT
.	14	TRBV2	TRBJ2-7	.	CASSLPQHPYEQYF	TGTGCCAGCAGTCTGCCCCAGCACCCCTACGAGCAGTACTTC
TRBD1	17	TRBV27	TRBJ1-6	few	CASSPSRSDRGNSPLHF	TGTGCCAGCAGTCCTAGTCGAAGCGACAGGGGCAATTCACCCCTCCACTTT
TRBD2	15	TRBV11-3	TRBJ2-3	.	CASSLSSGGADTQYF	TGTGCCAGCAGCTTGTCTAGCGGGGGAGCAGATACGCAGTATTTT
TRBD1	14	TRBV11-2	TRBJ1-2	.	CASSLETGERRYTF	TGTGCCAGCAGCTTAGAAACAGGGGAAAGGCGCTACACCTTC
.	14	TRBV18	TRBJ1-3	once	CASSPGTTGNTIYF	TGTGCCAGCTCACCCGGGACTACTGGAAACACCATATATTTT
.	16	TRBV5-5	TRBJ2-3	.	CASSLFRGWEKDTQYF	TGTGCCAGCAGCTTGTTCAGGGGCTGGGAGAAGGATACGCAGTATTTT
TRBD1	14	TRBV28	TRBJ1-5	.	CASSSYRGGQPQHF	TGTGCCAGCAGTTCCTACAGGGGCGGCCAGCCCCAGCATTTT
.	19	TRBV7-8	TRBJ1-6	.	CASSLQRQRSRSYNSPLHF	TGTGCCAGCAGCTTACAAAGGCAGAGATCCCGCTCCTATAATTCACCCCTCCACTTT
TRBD2	19	TRBV6-2/TRBV6-3	TRBJ2-3	.	CASSTVSSGGALVTDTQYF	TGTGCCAGCAGTACCGTCTCCAGCGGGGGGGCCTTGGTCACAGATACGCAGTATTTT
.	15	TRBV4-1	TRBJ1-5	.	CASSQDLYSNQPQHF	TGCGCCAGCAGCCAGGACTTATATAGCAATCAGCCCCAGCATTTT